This T cell receptor (beta chain) was sequenced in a study of cytomegalovirus exposure and HLA in healthy donors (TCRdb year 2017). The study in broad terms: In an earlier analysis of approximately 640 of the donors, 250 to 350 Gb of sequence data and 117 million unique TCR beta sequences from 150 million to 200 million T cells were reported. Approximately 310 gigabases of sequencing data and approximately 91 million unique TCR sequences made up an early release that covered 640 HLA-typed donors. Of the roughly 400 genotyped donors, 75% to 85% were placed in the genetic ancestry cluster associated with self-reported Caucasian donors. The study aimed to test whether signatures of past pathogen exposure could be identified by cataloging public T cell receptors. Using immunosequencing, the study profiled T cell repertoires from 500 to 800 subjects and related those repertoires to cytomegalovirus serostatus. A separate validation cohort of 100 to 150 different subjects was used in addition to the approximately 700-subject first cohort. High-throughput TCR immunosequencing, statistical association of individual TCRs with disease status, and machine learning were combined to predict cytomegalovirus infection status. To study patterns of TCR occurrence, a later analysis re-analyzed previously published TCR beta repertoires from 700 or so donors and added high-resolution HLA genotyping. The later analysis used no new phenotypic data to find candidate immune exposures, relying instead on TCR beta sequences and their occurrence across donors. An earlier analysis of 500 to 750 of the donors applied high-throughput TCR beta sequencing to assess whether each TCR beta V gene segment acted as functional or pseudogenic. Donor age, sex, ethnicity and CMV serostatus were compiled alongside the repertoire data. A later genetic analysis used genome-wide SNP genotypes for about 55% of the 666 donors, treating that subset as a discovery cohort. All discovery cohort repertoires had been generated on a single sequencing platform. HLA typing covered class I and class II loci at four-digit resolution. The number of typed donors differed by locus: 629-630 for A, B, C, DRB1 and DQB1; 500 to 550 for DQA1; some 610 for DPA1; and some 470 for DPB1. Because of strong linkage in the cohort, roughly five DR-DQ haplotypes were treated as single units for association and clustering. Among a few hundred genotyped donors of the cohort, an average of approximately 240,000 unique TCR beta nucleotide sequences were sequenced per donor, around a sixth of them non-productive.

The cohort consisted of hundreds of healthy bone marrow donors. At the time of sampling, all cohort members were nominally healthy, though unrecorded immune exposures were likely present. The donor was CMV seropositive and was included in the group of 250 to 300 seropositive cohort members. A peripheral blood sample was provided by each donor, and peripheral blood mononuclear cells were used for TCR beta sequencing. The Qiagen DNeasy Blood Extraction Kit was used to extract genomic DNA from the blood cell samples. This clone came up a few times. Its antigen is currently not known. Base qualities were left out, and no much larger clone turns up one base away. Libraries were built with the immunoSEQ multiplex PCR assay. For the multiplex PCR, a mixture combining 60 forward primers for TCR Vbeta segments and 13 reverse primers for TCR Jbeta segments was used. The CDR3 region of rearranged TCR beta genes was amplified from genomic DNA with a multiplex PCR assay. The Illumina HiSeq System was used to sequence the amplified TCR beta libraries as 87-base-pair reads. The authors' pipeline ran thus. A later analysis counted approximately 74 million unique TCR beta chains across the 600 to 850 repertoires, and approximately 11 million of these chains were shared by at least two donors. To remove PCR and sequencing errors, raw reads were error-corrected and collapsed into unique sequences using a nearest-neighbor algorithm that merged closely related sequences. CDR3 sequences were aligned to IMGT reference sequences to assign V, D and J gene segments. For a sequence to be retained, a match of at least six nucleotides was required to both a V gene segment and a J gene segment. Rearrangements were classified as productive when the CDR3 lacked stop codons and remained in frame with V and J, and all other rearrangements were classified as non-productive. CDR3 was defined according to IMGT convention as the region running from the second conserved V-encoded cysteine to the conserved J-encoded phenylalanine. Sequences without an unambiguous match to a single V gene segment were excluded from the earlier analysis of 500 to 700 of the donors. In an earlier analysis of 587 of the donors, V segments were called functional above 56.7% productive rearrangements and were called segregating when the between-donor standard deviation exceeded 5%. A statistical classification framework was built for diagnosing cytomegalovirus status from the catalog of TCR beta chain sequences. V and J gene assignment, in a later analysis, came from comparing TCR nucleotide sequences with IMGT/GENE-DB human TR gene sequences. The TCRdist pipeline was used in a later analysis to assign CDR3 sequences and most-parsimonious VDJ recombination scenarios. A later analysis defined each TCR beta chain by its CDR3 amino acid sequence plus V-gene family, and excluded reads lacking a unique V-gene family. As a way to deal with suspected cross-contamination and a sequencing artifact, a later analysis dropped approximately 590 nucleotide sequences that were highly shared and had low generation probability. In a later analysis, a clonal expansion index was calculated for each public chain from normalized within-repertoire ranks of inferred template counts. In a later analysis, generation probabilities were computed with a VDJ recombination model fitted to out-of-frame rearrangements, and the resulting probabilities were checked against IGoR. A later analysis scored TCR-TCR, TCR-HLA and TCR-CMV co-occurrence with hypergeometric tests, applying a repertoire-size bias correction to TCR pairs. In a later analysis, false discovery rates were estimated by permuting HLA or CMV assignments 20 times. In a later analysis, co-occurring TCRs were grouped using DBSCAN, and TCRdist sequence similarity was added for clustering within HLA-allele-positive subsets. Repertoires with fewer than 30,000 or more than 120,000 public chains, plus five repertoires with anomalous nucleotide sharing, were excluded from co-occurrence clustering. In TCRdb, the immuneACCESS table is reduced to in-frame sequences with V and J assigned. These tables do not hold every clone; where another copy was compared, an unresolved V gene accounts for under half, and the others remain unexplained. V and J calls and clone size are given by that table; D and trimming were obtained from the DNA. The sample table shows about 140,000 clones, and around 75% are seen once. Over 9% of the sample comes from the top ten.

What the study reported, not specific to this receptor: In this cohort, only TCR beta chains were sequenced, and detectable features were limited by the absence of alpha or paired-chain data. An earlier analysis of approximately 540 of the donors showed that most TCR beta V segments appeared in productive rearrangements either about 87% or about 30% of the time, which broadly matched IMGT annotations. A group of highly shared sequence variants was considered likely to be a technical artifact of the sequencing pipeline. A later analysis found that TCR association rates varied across HLA loci, with DRB1 alleles showing the most associated TCRs and HLA-C alleles the fewest. Immune exposure information for the cohort was limited to CMV serostatus. A total of fewer than 200 TCR beta chains were listed by the study as associated with cytomegalovirus. Most CMV-associated TCR beta chains appeared to be HLA-restricted in a later analysis, and the HLA associations seemed to be driven largely by CMV exposure. According to a later analysis, parvovirus B19, influenza, CMV and Epstein-Barr virus appeared linked to several top co-occurrence clusters. In a later genetic analysis, a missense DCLRE1C variant was associated with V-gene and J-gene trimming of TCR beta chains, and the association was replicated in an independent cohort. Over 15 rarely observed V segments, including chromosome 9 orphons, were excluded from the earlier analysis of a few hundred of the donors because counts were too low. In a later analysis, 15,000 to 20,000 TCR beta sequences were associated with specific HLA alleles at a false discovery rate of 0.05. It was suggested by the authors that the approach could potentially be generalized to other disease states and immunological phenotypes. The classifier was reported to diagnose cytomegalovirus status with high specificity and sensitivity in both the original cohort and the validation cohort. Most TCR sequences were observed very rarely across donors, whereas some public TCRs were present in many individuals. According to a later genetic analysis, donors in an Asian-associated ancestry cluster had fewer N-insertions in productive TCRs than the approximately 630-donor mean. Roughly uniform sequencing depth across donors was assumed in presence/absence analyses, although this assumption may not hold. HLA typing was unavailable for some donors at each locus, so association tests used only the typed subset. A further reported finding was that TCR beta sequences accurately predicted the HLA-A and HLA-B alleles for most subjects in the first cohort. When HLA alleles, especially DR and DQ, strongly co-occurred, TCR associations were difficult to assign to individual alleles. A later analysis found that HLA-associated TCR beta chains were more clonally expanded and had lower generation probabilities than equally common non-associated chains. Linkage disequilibrium might explain the correlated functional status among segregating V segments, but an unknown experimental factor could not be excluded. A few of the identified cytomegalovirus-associated TCR beta chains were confirmed in vitro to be specific for cytomegalovirus antigens.

The sequence derives from a man younger than 35 in good health and CMV-seropositive. The specimen sequenced was PBMCs.

The nucleotide sequence reads TGCGCCAGCAGAGGACTAGCGGGAGCCTACGAGCAGTACTTC. Its translation is CASRGLAGAYEQYF. This receptor chain uses TRBV10-2 and TRBJ2-7; TRBD2 agrees with 13 junctional bases. V trim: 6 bases; J trim: 2 bases; unmatched bases: 1. The CDR3, cysteine through phenylalanine, is 14 amino acids long. CDR3 DNA only is kept here, 42 bases in frame from base 1. The germline V gene supplies CDR1 WSHSY and CDR2 SAAADI.